The rows below give T cell receptor beta chains drawn from one sample of a study of T cell changes during pregnancy in multiple sclerosis. The assay was immunoSEQ multiplex PCR, and TCRdb's table has in-frame clones only and misses some. The table shows 90,000 to 150,000 clones, with approximately 94% occurring only once. This specimen was peripheral blood, taken before pregnancy. The source of these receptors is a female donor with multiple sclerosis, enrolled in a pregnancy study. The CDR3 runs from the conserved cysteine through the conserved F or W. The D gene is left open where the match is weak. Clone sizes are given selectively: once, few, many, or a class where the clone is expanded.

d_gene | abundance | len | j_gene | v_gene | CDR3nt | CDR3aa
. | once | 13 | TRBJ2-7 | TRBV11-2 | TGTGCCAGCAGCTTGAAGACTACTGGCGAGCAGTACTTC | CASSLKTTGEQYF
. | . | 17 | TRBJ2-5 | TRBV4-1 | TGCGCCAGCAGCCAAGTCCTTCTACAGGGTTCCTACGACGGGCAGTACTTC | CASSQVLLQGSYDGQYF
. | . | 13 | TRBJ2-7 | TRBV27 | TGTGCCAGCAGTTCAATGACAGGTGCCGAGCAGTACTTC | CASSSMTGAEQYF
TRBD1 | . | 14 | TRBJ2-7 | TRBV11-2 | TGTGCCAGCAGCTTAGAAGGGGGCCCCTACGAGCAGTACTTC | CASSLEGGPYEQYF
. | . | 14 | TRBJ1-2 | TRBV7-9 | TGTGCCAGCACCGTTAACAGGGCGAACTATGGCTACACCTTC | CASTVNRANYGYTF
. | . | 15 | TRBJ1-5 | TRBV19 | TGTGCCAGTAGTATCATGATGGCAGGGGTACAGCCCCAGCATTTT | CASSIMMAGVQPQHF
TRBD1 | . | 15 | TRBJ1-5 | TRBV28 | TGTGCCAGCAGTTTAGGGACAGGGTTCTATCAGCCCCAGCATTTT | CASSLGTGFYQPQHF
. | . | 12 | TRBJ1-5 | TRBV27 | TGTGCCAGCAGGGATACCGGGCAGCCCCAGCATTTT | CASRDTGQPQHF
TRBD2 | . | 14 | TRBJ2-5 | TRBV15 | TGTGCCACCAGCAGCGGGACTAGGGGAGAGACCCAGTACTTC | CATSSGTRGETQYF
. | few | 15 | TRBJ1-1 | TRBV5-4 | TGTGCCAGCAGCTCCAAGACCAGGGGCGACACTGAAGCTTTCTTT | CASSSKTRGDTEAFF
. | once | 12 | TRBJ1-2 | TRBV2 | TGTGCCAGCATGAGGACAGACTATGGCTACACCTTC | CASMRTDYGYTF
. | . | 15 | TRBJ1-3 | TRBV19 | TGTGCCAGTAGTGTGACGGCGGACTCTGGAAACACCATATATTTT | CASSVTADSGNTIYF
. | . | 13 | TRBJ2-7 | TRBV14 | TGTGCCAGCAGCCAAGAATGGCCCTTCGAGCAGTACTTC | CASSQEWPFEQYF
. | . | 12 | TRBJ1-2 | TRBV28 | TGTGCCAGCAGAATCTCCGGGGGTGGCTACACCTTC | CASRISGGGYTF
. | . | 14 | TRBJ1-5 | TRBV5-4 | TGTGCCAGCAGCTTGGGGCCTTACAGAGAGCCCCAGCATTTT | CASSLGPYREPQHF
. | . | 16 | TRBJ2-7 | TRBV18 | TGTGCCAGCTCACCAGATCGAACGGGGGGCCCCTACGAGCAGTACTTC | CASSPDRTGGPYEQYF
. | few | 12 | TRBJ1-2 | TRBV5-6 | TGTGCCAGCAGCGGAGGGGCGCGAGGCTACACCTTC | CASSGGARGYTF
TRBD2 | . | 17 | TRBJ2-2 | TRBV11-1 | TGTGCCAGCAGCGCCCGGCTAGCGGGGGAGAACACCGGGGAGCTGTTTTTT | CASSARLAGENTGELFF
TRBD2 | . | 14 | TRBJ2-7 | TRBV6-1 | TGTGCCAGCAGTGTGGGCGCGGGAGGAAGCGAGCAGTACTTC | CASSVGAGGSEQYF
TRBD1 | . | 15 | TRBJ1-2 | TRBV5-1 | TGCGCCAGCAGCCTGGGACAGGTTTCAACGTCGGGCTACACCTTC | CASSLGQVSTSGYTF
TRBD1 | once | 15 | TRBJ1-1 | TRBV6-6 | TGTGCCAGCAGTTACGGGCAGGGGGCAAGAACTGAAGCTTTCTTT | CASSYGQGARTEAFF
. | . | 11 | TRBJ1-4 | TRBV29-1 | TGCAGCGCCGCCGAGGGAGAAAAACTGTTTTTT | CSAAEGEKLFF
. | . | 14 | TRBJ2-5 | TRBV30 | TGTGCCTGGAGTGAAAGACAGCTTCAAGAGACCCAGTACTTC | CAWSERQLQETQYF
TRBD2 | once | 15 | TRBJ2-3 | TRBV6-1 | TGTGCCAGCAACACTTGGGCGGGAGTCACAGATACGCAGTATTTT | CASNTWAGVTDTQYF
TRBD1 | . | 14 | TRBJ2-3 | TRBV6-5 | TGTGCCAGCAGTTACTTGGACAGGGAGGATACGCAGTATTTT | CASSYLDREDTQYF
. | . | 15 | TRBJ1-1 | TRBV19 | TGTGCCAGTAGGACTCCGGGGGTCCCGAACACTGAAGCTTTCTTT | CASRTPGVPNTEAFF
TRBD2 | . | 16 | TRBJ2-3 | TRBV7-3 | TGTGCCAGCAGCCCCCTCGGACTAGCAAGCACAGATACGCAGTATTTT | CASSPLGLASTDTQYF
. | . | 16 | TRBJ2-1 | TRBV5-1 | TGCGCCAGCAGCTTGGGACTATCTAGCTCCTACAATGAGCAGTTCTTC | CASSLGLSSSYNEQFF
TRBD1 | . | 13 | TRBJ2-7 | TRBV27 | TGTGCCAGTGGGACAGCTTCTACCTACGAGCAGTACTTC | CASGTASTYEQYF
. | . | 12 | TRBJ1-1 | TRBV28 | TGTGCCAGCCCTGGTACGAGGCATCGGGCTTTCTTT | CASPGTRHRAFF
. | . | 13 | TRBJ1-1 | TRBV19 | TGTGCCAGTAGTACCCAGGGGTGGACTGAAGCTTTCTTT | CASSTQGWTEAFF
TRBD2 | . | 15 | TRBJ2-7 | TRBV4-2 | TGTGCCAGCAGCCCAAGGACGGGAGGGACCTACGAGCAGTACTTC | CASSPRTGGTYEQYF
. | . | 14 | TRBJ2-3 | TRBV21-1 | TGTGCCAGCAGCATTGACGGGGATAACGATACGCAGTATTTT | CASSIDGDNDTQYF
TRBD2 | . | 16 | TRBJ2-3 | TRBV7-9 | TGTGCCAGCACCCACCCGACTAGCGGGAGAGGAGATACGCAGTATTTT | CASTHPTSGRGDTQYF
TRBD1 | . | 14 | TRBJ2-7 | TRBV4-1 | TGCGCCAGCAGCTACGGACAGGGGACCTACGAGCAGTACTTC | CASSYGQGTYEQYF
TRBD1 | . | 17 | TRBJ1-2 | TRBV5-1 | TGCGCCAGCAGCTTGGGTGTTAGGGACAGCTCCCTTGGGGGCTACACCTTC | CASSLGVRDSSLGGYTF
. | . | 15 | TRBJ2-7 | TRBV18 | TGTGCCAGCTCACCTGTACAGGGTTGGGGCTACGAGCAGTACTTC | CASSPVQGWGYEQYF
TRBD2 | . | 19 | TRBJ2-4 | TRBV18 | TGTGCCAGCTCACCCGGGGGGAGCGAGGATAAACTAGCCAAAAACATTCAGTACTTC | CASSPGGSEDKLAKNIQYF
TRBD1 | . | 17 | TRBJ2-3 | TRBV5-4 | TGTGCCAGCAGCGATGACAGGGCGAACTTACGCACAGATACGCAGTATTTT | CASSDDRANLRTDTQYF
TRBD1 | . | 14 | TRBJ2-7 | TRBV29-1 | TGCAGCGTGTCTCGGGGACAGGGGAACTACGAGCAGTACTTC | CSVSRGQGNYEQYF
. | . | 15 | TRBJ1-1 | TRBV2 | TGTGCCAGCAGTGAATATGCAGGGGAGAACACTGAAGCTTTCTTT | CASSEYAGENTEAFF